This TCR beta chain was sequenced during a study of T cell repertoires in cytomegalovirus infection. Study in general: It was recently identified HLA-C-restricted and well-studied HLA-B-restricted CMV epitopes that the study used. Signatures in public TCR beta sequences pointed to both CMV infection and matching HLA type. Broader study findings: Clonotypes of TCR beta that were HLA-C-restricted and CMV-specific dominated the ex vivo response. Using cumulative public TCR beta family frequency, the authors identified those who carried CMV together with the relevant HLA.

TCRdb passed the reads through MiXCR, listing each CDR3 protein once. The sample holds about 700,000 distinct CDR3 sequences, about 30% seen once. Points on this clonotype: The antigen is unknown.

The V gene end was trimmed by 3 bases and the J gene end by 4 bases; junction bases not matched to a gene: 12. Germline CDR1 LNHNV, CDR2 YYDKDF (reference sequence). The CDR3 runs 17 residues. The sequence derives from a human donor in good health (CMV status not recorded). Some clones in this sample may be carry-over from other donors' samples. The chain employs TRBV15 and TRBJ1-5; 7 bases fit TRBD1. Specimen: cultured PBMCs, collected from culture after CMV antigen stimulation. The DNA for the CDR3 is TGTGCCACCAGCAGGGATCAGGGGACAGTCGAGAATCAGCCCCAGCATTTT. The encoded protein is CATSRDQGTVENQPQHF.